Listed below are T cell receptor beta chains from one sample, sequenced in a study of blood T cell repertoires in COVID-19. Sequenced by immunoSEQ multiplex PCR; TCRdb stores in-frame clones only, minus some. The data show some 350,000 clones, with 87% seen just once and about 5.7% held by the top ten. Sequencing was done on a sample of PBMCs or T cells enriched from blood (not recorded which). The origin of the receptors is a woman in her twenties or thirties who had recovered from COVID-19. Both conserved end residues are part of each CDR3.

TRBV5-5	TRBJ2-1	CASSLSDSSYNEQFF
TRBV28	TRBJ1-6	CASSRWGQGNSPLHF
TRBV18	TRBJ1-2	CASSPPGQDDGYTF
TRBV6-7	TRBJ1-1	CASSYVHRVNTEAFF
TRBV6-2/TRBV6-3	TRBJ1-5	CASSYALGVLKPQHF
TRBV5-1	TRBJ2-3	CASSLEGGGTDTQYF
TRBV27	TRBJ2-1	CASRLSGGGLGNEQFF
TRBV5-1	TRBJ1-3	CASSLTGTSGNTIYF
TRBV7-9	TRBJ1-2	CASSQGASYGYTF
TRBV15	TRBJ1-2	CATSRRQLVGYGYTF
TRBV11-2	TRBJ1-2	CASRQQGDYGYTF